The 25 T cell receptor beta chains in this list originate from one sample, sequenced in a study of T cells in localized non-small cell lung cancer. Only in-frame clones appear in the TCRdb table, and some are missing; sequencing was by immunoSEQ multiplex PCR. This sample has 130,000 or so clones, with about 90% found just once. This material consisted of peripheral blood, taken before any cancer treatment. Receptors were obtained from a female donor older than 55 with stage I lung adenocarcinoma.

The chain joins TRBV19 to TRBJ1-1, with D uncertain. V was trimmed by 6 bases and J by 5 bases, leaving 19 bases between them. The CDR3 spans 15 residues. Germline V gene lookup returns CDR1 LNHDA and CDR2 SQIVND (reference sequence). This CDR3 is CASSRPVLMGTEAFF. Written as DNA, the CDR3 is TGTGCCAGTAGCCGCCCCGTCCTGATGGGGACTGAAGCTTTCTTT.

The CDR3 here is CASSPGWTEAFF. The CDR3 bases are TGCGCCAGCAGTCCCGGGTGGACTGAAGCTTTCTTT. The chain combines TRBV23-1 with TRBJ1-1; no clear D gene. TRBV23-1 is an open reading frame whose function is uncertain. Trimming shortened V by 4 bases and J by 5 bases, and 8 bases separated the two germline ends. The CDR3 has 12 residues.

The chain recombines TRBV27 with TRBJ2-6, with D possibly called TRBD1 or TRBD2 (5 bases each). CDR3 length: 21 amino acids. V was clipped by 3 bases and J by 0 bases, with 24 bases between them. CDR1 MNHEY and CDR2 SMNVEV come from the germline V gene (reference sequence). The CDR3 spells CASSFDPITPGRGSGANVLTF. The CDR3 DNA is TGTGCCAGCAGTTTTGACCCCATAACCCCGGGACGGGGCTCTGGGGCCAACGTCCTGACTTTC.

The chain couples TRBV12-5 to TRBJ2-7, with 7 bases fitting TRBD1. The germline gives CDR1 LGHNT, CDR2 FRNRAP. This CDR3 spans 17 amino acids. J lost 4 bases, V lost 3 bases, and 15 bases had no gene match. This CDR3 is CASGFILGGQEVYEQYF. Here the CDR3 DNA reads TGTGCTAGTGGTTTCATCCTTGGCGGACAGGAGGTTTACGAGCAGTACTTC.

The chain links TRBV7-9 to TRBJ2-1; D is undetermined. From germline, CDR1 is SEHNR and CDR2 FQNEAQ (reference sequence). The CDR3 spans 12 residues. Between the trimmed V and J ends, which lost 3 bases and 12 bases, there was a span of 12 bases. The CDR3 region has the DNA TGTGCCAGCAGCTTTTCTGCGGATTGGCAGTTCTTC. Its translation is CASSFSADWQFF. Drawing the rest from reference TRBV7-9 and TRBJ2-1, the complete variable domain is DTGVSQNPRHKITKRGQNVTFRCDPISEHNRLYWYRQTLGQGPEFLTYFQNEAQLEKSRLLSDRFSAERPKGSFSTLEIQRTEQGDSAMYLCASSFSADWQFFGPGTRLTVL.

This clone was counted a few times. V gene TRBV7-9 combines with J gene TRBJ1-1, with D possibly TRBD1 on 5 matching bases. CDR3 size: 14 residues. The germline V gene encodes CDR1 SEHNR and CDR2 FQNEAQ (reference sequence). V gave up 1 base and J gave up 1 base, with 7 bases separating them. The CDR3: CASSLGGANTEAFF. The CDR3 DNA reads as TGTGCCAGCAGCTTAGGAGGGGCGAACACTGAAGCTTTCTTT. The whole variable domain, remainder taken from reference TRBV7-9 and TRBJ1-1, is DTGVSQNPRHKITKRGQNVTFRCDPISEHNRLYWYRQTLGQGPEFLTYFQNEAQLEKSRLLSDRFSAERPKGSFSTLEIQRTEQGDSAMYLCASSLGGANTEAFFGQGTRLTVV.

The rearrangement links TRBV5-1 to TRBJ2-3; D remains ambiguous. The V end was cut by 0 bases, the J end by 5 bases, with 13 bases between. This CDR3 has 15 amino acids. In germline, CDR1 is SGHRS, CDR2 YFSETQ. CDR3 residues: CASSLDDPGGDTQYF. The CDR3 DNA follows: TGCGCCAGCAGCTTGGATGACCCAGGCGGAGATACGCAGTATTTT.

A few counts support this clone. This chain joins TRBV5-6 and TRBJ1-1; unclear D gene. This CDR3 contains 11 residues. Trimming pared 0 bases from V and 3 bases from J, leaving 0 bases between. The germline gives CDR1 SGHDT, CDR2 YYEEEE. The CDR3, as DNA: TGTGCCAGCAGCTTGGACACTGAAGCTTTCTTT. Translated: CASSLDTEAFF.

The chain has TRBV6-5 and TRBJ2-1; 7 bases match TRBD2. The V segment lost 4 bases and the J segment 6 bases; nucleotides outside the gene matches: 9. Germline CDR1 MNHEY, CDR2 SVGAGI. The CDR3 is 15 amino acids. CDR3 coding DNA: TGTGCCAGCAGTTCCTCCGGGGCGGGAGTCAATGAGCAGTTCTTC. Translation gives CASSSSGAGVNEQFF.

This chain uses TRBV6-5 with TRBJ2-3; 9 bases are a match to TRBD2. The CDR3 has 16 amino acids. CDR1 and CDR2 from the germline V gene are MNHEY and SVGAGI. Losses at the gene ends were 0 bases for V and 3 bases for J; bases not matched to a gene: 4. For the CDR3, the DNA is TGTGCCAGCAGTTACTCAGCGGGAGGAGGGACAGATACGCAGTATTTT. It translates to CASSYSAGGGTDTQYF.

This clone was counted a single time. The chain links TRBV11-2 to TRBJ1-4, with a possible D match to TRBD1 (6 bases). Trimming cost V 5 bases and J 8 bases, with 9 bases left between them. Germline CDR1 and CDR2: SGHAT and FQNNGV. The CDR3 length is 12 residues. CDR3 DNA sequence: TGTGCCAGCAGCGGTCAGGGGGAAAAACTGTTTTTT. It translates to CASSGQGEKLFF.

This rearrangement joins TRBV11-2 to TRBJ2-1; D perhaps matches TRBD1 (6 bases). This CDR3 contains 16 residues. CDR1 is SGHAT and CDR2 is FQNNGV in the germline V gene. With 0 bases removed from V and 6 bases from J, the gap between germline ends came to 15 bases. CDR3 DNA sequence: TGTGCCAGCAGCTTAGAACGCAGCAGGGGCGGCAATGAGCAGTTCTTC. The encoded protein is CASSLERSRGGNEQFF.

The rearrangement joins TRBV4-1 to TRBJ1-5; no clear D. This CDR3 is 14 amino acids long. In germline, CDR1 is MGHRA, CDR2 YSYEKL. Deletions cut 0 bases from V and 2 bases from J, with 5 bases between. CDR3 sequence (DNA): TGCGCCAGCAGCCAAGAAGGCGGCAATCAGCCCCAGCATTTT. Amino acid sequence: CASSQEGGNQPQHF.

CDR3 residues: CASSLPLGGNYGYTF. Here the CDR3 DNA reads TGTGCCAGCAGTTTGCCCTTGGGAGGAAACTATGGCTACACCTTC. J is TRBJ1-2 and V is TRBV28; D is undetermined. The CDR3 contains 15 residues. V dropped 3 bases and J dropped 2 bases, with 13 bases sitting between them. CDR1 and CDR2 from the germline V gene are MDHEN and SYDVKM.

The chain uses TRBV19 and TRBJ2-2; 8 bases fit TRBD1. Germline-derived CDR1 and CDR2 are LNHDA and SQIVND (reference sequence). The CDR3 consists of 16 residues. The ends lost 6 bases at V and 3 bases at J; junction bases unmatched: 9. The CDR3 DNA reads TGTGCCAGTAGCCTGAGCAGGGGGCTGGACACCGGGGAGCTGTTTTTT. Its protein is CASSLSRGLDTGELFF.

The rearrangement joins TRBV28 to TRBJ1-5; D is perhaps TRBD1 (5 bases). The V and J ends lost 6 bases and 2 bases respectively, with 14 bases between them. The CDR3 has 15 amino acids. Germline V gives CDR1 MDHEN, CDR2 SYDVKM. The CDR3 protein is CASSPGGVGNQPQHF. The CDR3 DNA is TGTGCCAGCAGCCCCGGGGGGGTGGGCAATCAGCCCCAGCATTTT.

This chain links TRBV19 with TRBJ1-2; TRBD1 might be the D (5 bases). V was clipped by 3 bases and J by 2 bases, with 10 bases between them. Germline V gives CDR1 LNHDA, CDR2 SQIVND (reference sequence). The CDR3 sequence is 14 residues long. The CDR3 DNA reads TGTGCCAGTAGTATGCAGGGCTCCAACTATGGCTACACCTTC. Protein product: CASSMQGSNYGYTF.

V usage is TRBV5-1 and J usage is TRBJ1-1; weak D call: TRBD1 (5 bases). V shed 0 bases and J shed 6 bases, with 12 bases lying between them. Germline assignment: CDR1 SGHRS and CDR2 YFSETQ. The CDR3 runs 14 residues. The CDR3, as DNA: TGCGCCAGCAGCTTGGGGGACCGAATACCTGAAGCTTTCTTT. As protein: CASSLGDRIPEAFF.

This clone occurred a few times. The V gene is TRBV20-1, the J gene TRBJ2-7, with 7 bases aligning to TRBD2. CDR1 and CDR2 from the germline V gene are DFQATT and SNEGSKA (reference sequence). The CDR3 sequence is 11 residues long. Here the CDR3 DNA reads TGCAGCAGGGACTACTCCTACGAGCAGTACTTC. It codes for CSRDYSYEQYF.

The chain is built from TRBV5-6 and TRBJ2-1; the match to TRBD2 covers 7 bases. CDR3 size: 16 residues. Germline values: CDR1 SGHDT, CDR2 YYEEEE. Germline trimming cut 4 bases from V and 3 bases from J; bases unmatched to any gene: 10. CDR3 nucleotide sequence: TGTGCCAGCAGCCGGCGAGCGGGACCCTACTACAATGAGCAGTTCTTC. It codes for CASSRRAGPYYNEQFF. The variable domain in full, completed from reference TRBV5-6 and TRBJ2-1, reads DAGVTQSPTHLIKTRGQQVTLRCSPKSGHDTVSWYQQALGQGPQFIFQYYEEEERQRGNFPDRFSGHQFPNYSSELNVNALLLGDSALYLCASSRRAGPYYNEQFFGPGTRLTVL.

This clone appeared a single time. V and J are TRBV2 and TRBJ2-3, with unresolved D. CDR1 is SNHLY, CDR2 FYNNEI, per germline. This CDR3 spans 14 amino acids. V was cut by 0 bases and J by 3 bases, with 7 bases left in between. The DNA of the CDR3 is TGTGCCAGCAGTGAAGCGCGGCGAACAGATACGCAGTATTTT. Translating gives CASSEARRTDTQYF. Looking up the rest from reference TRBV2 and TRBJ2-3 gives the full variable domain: EPEVTQTPSHQVTQMGQEVILRCVPISNHLYFYWYRQILGQKVEFLVSFYNNEISEKSEIFDDQFSVERPDGSNFTLKIRSTKLEDSAMYFCASSEARRTDTQYFGPGTRLTVL.

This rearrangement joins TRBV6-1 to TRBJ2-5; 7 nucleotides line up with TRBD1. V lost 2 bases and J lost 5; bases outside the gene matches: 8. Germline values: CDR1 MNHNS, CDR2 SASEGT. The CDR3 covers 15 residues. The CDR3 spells CASSEYSGGDETQYF. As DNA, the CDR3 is TGTGCCAGCAGTGAATATTCAGGGGGTGACGAGACCCAGTACTTC.

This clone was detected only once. The CDR3 region has the DNA TGTGCCAGCAGTTACTCGGGACAGGGGGGGTCCTACGAGCAGTACTTC. It encodes CASSYSGQGGSYEQYF. The chain links TRBV6-5 to TRBJ2-7; 11 bases are shared with TRBD1. V lost 0 bases to trimming and J lost 1 base; unmatched junction nucleotides: 2. Germline V gene data show CDR1 as MNHEY and CDR2 as SVGAGI. CDR3 length equals 16 residues.

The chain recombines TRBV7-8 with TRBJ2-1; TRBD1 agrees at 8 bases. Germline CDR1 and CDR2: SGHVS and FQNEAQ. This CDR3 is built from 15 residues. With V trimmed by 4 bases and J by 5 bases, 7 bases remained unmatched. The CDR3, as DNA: TGTGCCAGCAGCTCACCTGGACAGGGTAACAATGAGCAGTTCTTC. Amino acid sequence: CASSSPGQGNNEQFF.

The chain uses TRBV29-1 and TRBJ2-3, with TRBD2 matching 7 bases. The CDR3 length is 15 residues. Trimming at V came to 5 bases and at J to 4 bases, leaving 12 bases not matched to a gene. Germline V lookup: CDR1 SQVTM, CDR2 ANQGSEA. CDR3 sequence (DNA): TGCAGCGTTTCCTCGCTGGCGGGAGTCGCAGATACGCAGTATTTT. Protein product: CSVSSLAGVADTQYF.